One and the same sample provided the 20 T cell receptor beta chains below, sequenced in a study of cytomegalovirus exposure and HLA in healthy donors. The PCR employed 60 Vbeta primers together with 13 Jbeta primers. The method was immunoSEQ multiplex PCR; TCRdb's version includes in-frame clones alone and lacks a portion of them. The data hold around 140,000 clones, with about 84% observed a single time. What was sequenced was PBMCs. The receptors come from a man in his fifties or sixties in good health and CMV-seronegative.

This clone was counted only a few times. The chain has TRBV5-6 and TRBJ2-5; 8 bases are a match to TRBD1. Germline values: CDR1 SGHDT, CDR2 YYEEEE. The CDR3 runs 14 residues. With 3 bases clipped from V and 8 bases from J, the junction kept 9 bases outside the gene matches. This CDR3 is CASSWGVQGETQYF. The CDR3 nucleotides read TGTGCCAGCAGCTGGGGTGTACAGGGGGAAACCCAGTACTTC.

This clone was observed a handful of times. The chain carries TRBV15 and TRBJ2-7, with 8 bases identical to TRBD2. Germline CDR1 reads LNHNV; CDR2 reads YYDKDF (reference sequence). There are 15 residues in the CDR3. V dropped 0 bases and J dropped 5; count of bases not matched to a gene: 6. CDR3 DNA: TGTGCCACCAGCAGAGACCGGGCGGGAGGACACGAGCAGTACTTC. Amino acid sequence: CATSRDRAGGHEQYF.

The chain combines TRBV29-1 with TRBJ1-5; maybe TRBD1 (5 bases). CDR1 and CDR2 (germline): SQVTM, ANQGSEA. V lost 6 bases and J lost 2, with 8 bases in between. CDR3 length: 12 amino acids. CDR3 residues: CSVKTGNQPQHF. The CDR3 DNA sequence: TGCAGCGTCAAGACAGGCAATCAGCCCCAGCATTTT.

The chain joins TRBV19 to TRBJ1-2, with D unresolved. Germline CDR1 and CDR2: LNHDA and SQIVND (reference sequence). V was clipped by 1 base and J by 2 bases, with 8 bases between them. The CDR3 totals 14 residues. As DNA, the CDR3 is TGTGCCAGTAGTATAGGTACACACAACTATGGCTACACCTTC. This gives the protein CASSIGTHNYGYTF.

The V gene is TRBV27, the J gene TRBJ1-1; unclear D gene. V was cut by 4 bases and J by 1 base, with 7 bases left in between. This CDR3 has 13 amino acids. Germline V gives CDR1 MNHEY, CDR2 SMNVEV (reference sequence). The CDR3 here is CASSYRQNTEAFF. The CDR3 DNA follows: TGTGCCAGCAGTTACCGACAGAACACTGAAGCTTTCTTT.

This chain joins TRBV28 and TRBJ1-1, with 7 bases aligning to TRBD1. CDR1 and CDR2 (germline): MDHEN, SYDVKM. The CDR3 loop spans 13 amino acids. With 6 bases clipped from V and 4 bases from J, the junction kept 5 bases outside the gene matches. The CDR3 DNA reads as TGTGCCAGCAGCACTTCAGGGGGCACTGAAGCTTTCTTT. As protein: CASSTSGGTEAFF.

The CDR3 DNA sequence: TGCGCCAGCAGCCTCGGACAGGGGAGGAACGAGCAGTACTTC. As protein: CASSLGQGRNEQYF. This chain joins TRBV5-1 and TRBJ2-7, with TRBD1 identical over 9 bases. J was trimmed by 5 bases and V by 4 bases; bases with no gene match: 7. The CDR3 is 14 amino acids. Germline loops: CDR1 SGHRS, CDR2 YFSETQ. Supplemented by reference TRBV5-1 and TRBJ2-7, the full variable domain reads KAGVTQTPRYLIKTRGQQVTLSCSPISGHRSVSWYQQTPGQGLQFLFEYFSETQRNKGNFPGRFSGRQFSNSRSEMNVSTLELGDSALYLCASSLGQGRNEQYFGPGTRLTVT.

This sequence joins TRBV7-9 and TRBJ2-7; 7 bases line up with TRBD1. This CDR3 region has 14 residues. V dropped 0 bases and J dropped 4; count of bases not matched to a gene: 3. Germline assignment: CDR1 SEHNR and CDR2 FQNEAQ (reference sequence). CDR3 amino acids: CASSLARDSYEQYF. Here the CDR3 DNA reads TGTGCCAGCAGCTTAGCCCGGGACAGTTACGAGCAGTACTTC.

The chain recombines TRBV2 with TRBJ1-4; 9 nucleotides line up with TRBD1. This CDR3 region has 15 residues. CDR1 SNHLY and CDR2 FYNNEI come from the germline V gene. Losses at the gene ends were 1 base for V and 8 bases for J; bases not matched to a gene: 5. The CDR3 region is CASSEGTGDNEKLFF. In DNA form, the CDR3 reads TGTGCCAGCAGTGAAGGGACAGGGGACAACGAAAAACTGTTTTTT.

In DNA form, the CDR3 reads TGTGCCAGCAGCGGACAGGGGGCGGGGGAGACCCAGTACTTC. As protein: CASSGQGAGETQYF. The chain has TRBV5-4 and TRBJ2-5; 11 bases agree with TRBD1. Germline CDR1 reads SGHNT; CDR2 reads YYREEE (reference sequence). J lost 5 bases, V lost 4 bases, and 4 bases had no gene match. This CDR3 contains 14 residues. Full variable domain (remainder filled in from reference TRBV5-4 and TRBJ2-5): ETGVTQSPTHLIKTRGQQVTLRCSSQSGHNTVSWYQQALGQGPQFIFQYYREEENGRGNFPPRFSGLQFPNYSSELNVNALELDDSALYLCASSGQGAGETQYFGPGTRLLVL.

V usage is TRBV5-1 and J usage is TRBJ2-2; D is unclear. CDR3 length: 15 residues. With 1 base removed from V and 0 bases from J, the gap between germline ends came to 7 bases. Germline V gives CDR1 SGHRS, CDR2 YFSETQ. The CDR3 DNA is TGCGCCAGCAGCTTGACAGTCGCGAACACCGGGGAGCTGTTTTTT. Translating gives CASSLTVANTGELFF.

CDR3: CASSSISYEQYF. The CDR3 bases are TGTGCCAGCAGTTCAATCTCCTACGAGCAGTACTTC. The rearrangement uses TRBV28 and TRBJ2-7; D ambiguous. The CDR3 is made up of 12 amino acids. V was cut by 4 bases and J by 0 bases, with 4 bases left in between. Per germline, CDR1 MDHEN and CDR2 SYDVKM.

The V and J genes are TRBV2 and TRBJ1-5; 8 positions agree with TRBD1. CDR3 length: 14 residues. V lost 6 bases, J lost 6 bases, and 7 bases stayed unmatched. Germline V gives CDR1 SNHLY, CDR2 FYNNEI. CDR3 region: CASSFGQGRQPQHF. CDR3 nucleotides: TGTGCCAGCAGCTTCGGACAGGGACGTCAGCCCCAGCATTTT. The full variable domain, with the rest looked up from reference TRBV2 and TRBJ1-5, is EPEVTQTPSHQVTQMGQEVILRCVPISNHLYFYWYRQILGQKVEFLVSFYNNEISEKSEIFDDQFSVERPDGSNFTLKIRSTKLEDSAMYFCASSFGQGRQPQHFGDGTRLSIL.

This clone came up a few times. The V gene is TRBV7-3, the J gene TRBJ2-1, with 8 bases lining up with TRBD2. With 2 bases clipped from V and 6 bases from J, the junction kept 6 bases outside the gene matches. The CDR3 is made up of 15 amino acids. Germline CDR1 SGHTA, CDR2 FQGTGA. Here the CDR3 DNA reads TGTGCCAGCAGCTTAGAGCGGGAGTTCGGCAATGAGCAGTTCTTC. The encoded protein is CASSLEREFGNEQFF.

The chain joins TRBV7-2 to TRBJ2-5; 8 bases map to TRBD2. The CDR3 contains 18 residues. V shed 1 base and J 2 bases; nucleotides not matched to a gene: 12. Germline-derived CDR1 and CDR2 are SGHTA and FQGNSA. CDR3 nucleotide sequence: TGTGCCAGCAGCTTAGTTGTCCTAGCGGGTTTTGGGCAAGAGACCCAGTACTTC. Residues: CASSLVVLAGFGQETQYF.

J is TRBJ2-1 and V is TRBV28; TRBD2 agrees at 10 bases. The CDR3 has 16 residues. In germline, CDR1 is MDHEN, CDR2 SYDVKM. V lost 6 bases, J lost 0 bases, and 5 bases stayed unmatched. CDR3 DNA sequence: TGTGCCAGCAGGGGAAGACTAGCGGGCTCCTACAATGAGCAGTTCTTC. Translation: CASRGRLAGSYNEQFF.

This chain's CDR3 is CASSSGGTNEKLFF. In DNA, the CDR3 is TGCGCCAGCAGCTCCGGGGGAACTAATGAAAAACTGTTTTTT. V gene TRBV5-1 combines with J gene TRBJ1-4; perhaps TRBD1 as D (5 bases). V lost 3 bases and J lost 1, with 7 bases in between. Germline CDR1 SGHRS, CDR2 YFSETQ. This CDR3 region has 14 residues. Supplemented by reference TRBV5-1 and TRBJ1-4, the full variable domain reads KAGVTQTPRYLIKTRGQQVTLSCSPISGHRSVSWYQQTPGQGLQFLFEYFSETQRNKGNFPGRFSGRQFSNSRSEMNVSTLELGDSALYLCASSSGGTNEKLFFGSGTQLSVL.

The chain uses TRBV5-6 and TRBJ1-4; D might be TRBD1 (6 bases). Deletions cut 5 bases from V and 8 bases from J, with 16 bases between. The CDR3 is 14 amino acids. Germline V gene sequence: CDR1 SGHDT, CDR2 YYEEEE. CDR3 in amino acids: CASRLQGPGEKLFF. CDR3 nucleotide sequence: TGTGCCAGCAGATTACAGGGACCAGGCGAAAAACTGTTTTTT.

This chain connects TRBV28 to TRBJ2-1; tentatively, D is TRBD2 (5 bases). The V end was cut by 5 bases, the J end by 8 bases, with 16 bases between. The CDR3 is 14 residues long. Germline CDR1 MDHEN, CDR2 SYDVKM. DNA for the CDR3: TGTGCCAGCAGTGCCCCGGGGTCATTGCATGAGCAGTTCTTC. Translating it yields CASSAPGSLHEQFF.

The chain recombines TRBV30 with TRBJ2-2; the D is unclear. From germline, CDR1 is GTSNPN and CDR2 SVGIG (reference sequence). The CDR3 length is 14 residues. V was clipped by 2 bases and J by 2 bases, with 9 bases between them. The CDR3 spells CAWSRLDNTGELFF. The CDR3 bases are TGTGCCTGGAGTAGACTTGATAACACCGGGGAGCTGTTTTTT. The whole variable domain, remainder taken from reference TRBV30 and TRBJ2-2, is SQTIHQWPATLVQPVGSPLSLECTVEGTSNPNLYWYRQAAGRGLQLLFYSVGIGQISSEVPQNLSASRPQDRQFILSSKKLLLSDSGFYLCAWSRLDNTGELFFGEGSRLTVL.